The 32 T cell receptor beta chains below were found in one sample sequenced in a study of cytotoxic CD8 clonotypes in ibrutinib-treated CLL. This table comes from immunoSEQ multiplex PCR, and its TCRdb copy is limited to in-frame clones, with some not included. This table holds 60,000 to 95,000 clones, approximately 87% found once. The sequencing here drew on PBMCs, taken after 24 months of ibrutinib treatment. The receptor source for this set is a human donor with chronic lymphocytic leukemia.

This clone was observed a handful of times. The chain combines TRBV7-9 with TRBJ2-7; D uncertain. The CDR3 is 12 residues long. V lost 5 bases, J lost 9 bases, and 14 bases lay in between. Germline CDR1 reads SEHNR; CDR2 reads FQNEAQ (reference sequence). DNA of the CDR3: TGTGCCAGCAGCGACGTCGCTACCGCGCAGTACTTC. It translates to CASSDVATAQYF.

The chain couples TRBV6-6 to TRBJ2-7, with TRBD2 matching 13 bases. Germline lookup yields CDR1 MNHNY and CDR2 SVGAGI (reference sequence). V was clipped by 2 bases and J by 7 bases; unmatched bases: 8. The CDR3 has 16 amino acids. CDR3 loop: CASSYGTSGKVGEQYF. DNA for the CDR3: TGTGCCAGCAGTTACGGGACTAGCGGGAAAGTGGGAGAGCAGTACTTC.

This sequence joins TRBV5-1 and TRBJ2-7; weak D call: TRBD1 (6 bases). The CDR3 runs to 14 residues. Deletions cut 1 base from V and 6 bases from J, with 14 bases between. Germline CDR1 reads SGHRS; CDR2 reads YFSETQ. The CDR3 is CASSLTGSTGEQYF. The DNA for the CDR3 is TGCGCCAGCAGCTTGACAGGGTCAACGGGCGAGCAGTACTTC.

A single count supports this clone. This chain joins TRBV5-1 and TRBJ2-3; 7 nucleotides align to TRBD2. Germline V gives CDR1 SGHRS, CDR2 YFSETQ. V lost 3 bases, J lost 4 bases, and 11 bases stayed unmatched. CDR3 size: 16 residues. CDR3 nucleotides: TGCGCCAGCAGCTCCGGGCGGGAGTTTGTCCCAGATACGCAGTATTTT. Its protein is CASSSGREFVPDTQYF.

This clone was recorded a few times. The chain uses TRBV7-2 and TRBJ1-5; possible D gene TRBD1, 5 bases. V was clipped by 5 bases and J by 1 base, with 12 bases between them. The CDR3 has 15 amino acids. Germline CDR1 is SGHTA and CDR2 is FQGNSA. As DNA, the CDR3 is TGTGCCAGCAGCCGATCGACAGTGAGCAATCAGCCCCAGCATTTT. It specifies CASSRSTVSNQPQHF.

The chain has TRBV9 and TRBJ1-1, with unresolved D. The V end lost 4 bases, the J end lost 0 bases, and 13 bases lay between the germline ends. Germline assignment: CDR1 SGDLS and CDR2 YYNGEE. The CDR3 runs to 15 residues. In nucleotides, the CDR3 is TGTGCCAGCAGCACCCAAGGGCGACTGAACACTGAAGCTTTCTTT. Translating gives CASSTQGRLNTEAFF.

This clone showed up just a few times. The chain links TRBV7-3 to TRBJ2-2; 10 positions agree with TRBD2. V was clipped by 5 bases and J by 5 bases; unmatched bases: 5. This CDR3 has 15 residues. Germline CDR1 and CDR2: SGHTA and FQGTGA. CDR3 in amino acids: CASSTRLAGTGELFF. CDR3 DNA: TGTGCCAGCAGCACAAGACTAGCGGGTACCGGGGAGCTGTTTTTT.

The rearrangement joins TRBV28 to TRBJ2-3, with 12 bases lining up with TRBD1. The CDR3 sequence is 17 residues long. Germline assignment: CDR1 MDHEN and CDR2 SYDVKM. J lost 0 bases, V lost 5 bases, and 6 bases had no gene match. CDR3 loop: CASSLPGQGASTDTQYF. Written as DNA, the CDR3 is TGTGCCAGCAGTCTCCCGGGACAGGGGGCTAGCACAGATACGCAGTATTTT.

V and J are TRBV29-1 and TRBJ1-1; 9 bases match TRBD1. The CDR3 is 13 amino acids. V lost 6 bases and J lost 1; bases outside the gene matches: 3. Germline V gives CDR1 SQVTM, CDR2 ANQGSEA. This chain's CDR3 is CSVGTGPNTEAFF. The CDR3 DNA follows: TGCAGCGTGGGGACAGGGCCGAACACTGAAGCTTTCTTT.

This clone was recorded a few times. The CDR3 protein is CASSIGTSGRGEQYF. In DNA form, the CDR3 reads TGTGCCAGCAGCATCGGGACTAGCGGGAGGGGCGAGCAGTACTTC. The chain carries TRBV7-2 and TRBJ2-7, with TRBD2 identical over 16 bases. Trimming cost V 5 bases and J 6 bases; bases outside gene matches: 4. Germline V CDR1 and CDR2: SGHTA, FQGNSA. The length of the CDR3 is 15 residues.

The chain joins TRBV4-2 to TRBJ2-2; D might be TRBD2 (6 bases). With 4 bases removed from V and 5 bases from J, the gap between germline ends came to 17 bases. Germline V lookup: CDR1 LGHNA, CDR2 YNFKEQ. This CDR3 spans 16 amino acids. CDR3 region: CASSPRLEILTGELFF. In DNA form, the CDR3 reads TGTGCCAGCAGCCCACGACTAGAGATTTTAACCGGGGAGCTGTTTTTT.

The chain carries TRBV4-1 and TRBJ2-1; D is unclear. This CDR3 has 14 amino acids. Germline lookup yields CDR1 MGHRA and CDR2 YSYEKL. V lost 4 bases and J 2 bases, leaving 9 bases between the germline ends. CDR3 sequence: CASSPGTAYNEQFF. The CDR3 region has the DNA TGCGCCAGCAGCCCCGGCACCGCCTACAATGAGCAGTTCTTC.

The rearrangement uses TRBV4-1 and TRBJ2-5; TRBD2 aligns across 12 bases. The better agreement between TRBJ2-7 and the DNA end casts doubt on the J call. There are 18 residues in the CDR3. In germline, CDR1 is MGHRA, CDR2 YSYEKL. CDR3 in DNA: TGCGCCAGCAGCCCCTACCCTAGCGGGAGGGCAGGCTCCTACGAGCAGTACTTC. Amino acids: CASSPYPSGRAGSYEQYF.

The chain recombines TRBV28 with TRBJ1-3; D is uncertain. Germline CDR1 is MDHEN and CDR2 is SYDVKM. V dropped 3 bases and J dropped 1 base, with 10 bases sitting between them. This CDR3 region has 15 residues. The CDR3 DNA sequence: TGTGCCAGCAGTTTTGGCGAGCTTTCTGGAAACACCATATATTTT. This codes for CASSFGELSGNTIYF. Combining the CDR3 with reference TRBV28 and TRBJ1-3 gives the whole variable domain DVKVTQSSRYLVKRTGEKVFLECVQDMDHENMFWYRQDPGLGLRLIYFSYDVKMKEKGDIPEGYSVSREKKERFSLILESASTNQTSMYLCASSFGELSGNTIYFGEGSWLTVV.

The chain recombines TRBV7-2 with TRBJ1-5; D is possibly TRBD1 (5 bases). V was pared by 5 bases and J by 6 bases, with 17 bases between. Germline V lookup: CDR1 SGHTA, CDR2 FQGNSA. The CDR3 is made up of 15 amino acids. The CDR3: CASSTTTARGQPQHF. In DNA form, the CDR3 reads TGTGCCAGCAGCACCACGACAGCCCGAGGTCAGCCCCAGCATTTT. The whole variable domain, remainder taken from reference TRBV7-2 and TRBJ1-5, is GAGVSQSPSNKVTEKGKDVELRCDPISGHTALYWYRQSLGQGLEFLIYFQGNSAPDKSGLPSDRFSAERTGGSVSTLTIQRTQQEDSAVYLCASSTTTARGQPQHFGDGTRLSIL.

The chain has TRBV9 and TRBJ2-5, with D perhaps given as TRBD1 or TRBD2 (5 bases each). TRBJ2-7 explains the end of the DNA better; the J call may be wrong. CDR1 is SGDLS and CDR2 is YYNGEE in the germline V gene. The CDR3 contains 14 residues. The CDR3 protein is CASSASGTVYEQYF. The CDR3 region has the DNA TGTGCCAGCAGCGCATCCGGGACGGTCTACGAGCAGTACTTC.

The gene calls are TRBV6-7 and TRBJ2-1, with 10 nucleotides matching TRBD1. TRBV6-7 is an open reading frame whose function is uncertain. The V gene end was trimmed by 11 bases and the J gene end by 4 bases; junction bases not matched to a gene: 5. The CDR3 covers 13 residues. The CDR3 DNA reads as TGTGCCGGAGGGACAGGGGCGTACAATGAGCAGTTCTTC. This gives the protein CAGGTGAYNEQFF.

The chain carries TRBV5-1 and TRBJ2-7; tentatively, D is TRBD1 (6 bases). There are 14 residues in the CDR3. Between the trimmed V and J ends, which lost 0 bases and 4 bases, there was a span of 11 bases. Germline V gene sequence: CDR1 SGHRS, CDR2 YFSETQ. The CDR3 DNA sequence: TGCGCCAGCAGCTTGGTACAGGGCGGATACGAGCAGTACTTC. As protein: CASSLVQGGYEQYF.

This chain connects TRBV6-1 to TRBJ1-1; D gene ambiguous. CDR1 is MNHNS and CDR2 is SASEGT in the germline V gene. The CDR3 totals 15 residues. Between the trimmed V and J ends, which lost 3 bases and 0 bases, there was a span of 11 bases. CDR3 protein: CASSETPRVNTEAFF. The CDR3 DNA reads TGTGCCAGCAGTGAGACACCCCGAGTGAACACTGAAGCTTTCTTT.

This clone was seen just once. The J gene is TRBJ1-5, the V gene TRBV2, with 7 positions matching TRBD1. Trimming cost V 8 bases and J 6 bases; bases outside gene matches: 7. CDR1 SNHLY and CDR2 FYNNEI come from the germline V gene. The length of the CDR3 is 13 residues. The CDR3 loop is CASGTALSQPQHF. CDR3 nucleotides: TGTGCCAGCGGGACAGCCCTAAGTCAGCCCCAGCATTTT. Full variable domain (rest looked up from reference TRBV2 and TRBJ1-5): EPEVTQTPSHQVTQMGQEVILRCVPISNHLYFYWYRQILGQKVEFLVSFYNNEISEKSEIFDDQFSVERPDGSNFTLKIRSTKLEDSAMYFCASGTALSQPQHFGDGTRLSIL.

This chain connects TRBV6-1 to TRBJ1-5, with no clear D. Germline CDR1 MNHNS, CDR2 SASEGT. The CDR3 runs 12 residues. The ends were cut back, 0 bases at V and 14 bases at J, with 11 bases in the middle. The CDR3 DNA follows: TGTGCCAGCAGTGAAGCGAAGGACCCTAAGCATTTT. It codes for CASSEAKDPKHF.

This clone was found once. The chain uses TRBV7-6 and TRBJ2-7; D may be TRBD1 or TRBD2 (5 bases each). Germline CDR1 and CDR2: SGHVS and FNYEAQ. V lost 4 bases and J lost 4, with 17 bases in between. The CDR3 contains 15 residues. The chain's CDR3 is CASSSRGGAEYEQYF. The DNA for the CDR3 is TGTGCCAGCAGCTCGAGGGGTGGAGCGGAATACGAGCAGTACTTC.

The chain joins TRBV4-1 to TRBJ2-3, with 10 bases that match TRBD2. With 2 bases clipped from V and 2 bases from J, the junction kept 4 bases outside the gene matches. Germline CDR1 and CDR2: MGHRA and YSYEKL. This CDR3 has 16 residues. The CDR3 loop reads CASSQRLAGDTDTQYF. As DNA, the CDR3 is TGCGCCAGCAGCCAAAGGCTAGCGGGAGACACAGATACGCAGTATTTT.

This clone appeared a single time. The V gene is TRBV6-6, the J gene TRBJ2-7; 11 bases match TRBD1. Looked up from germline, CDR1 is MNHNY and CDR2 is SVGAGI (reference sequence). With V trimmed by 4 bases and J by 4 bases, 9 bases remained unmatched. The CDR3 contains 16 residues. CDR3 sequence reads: CASSSPTGQGGYEQYF. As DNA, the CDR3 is TGTGCCAGCAGTTCCCCTACGGGACAGGGGGGTTACGAGCAGTACTTC.

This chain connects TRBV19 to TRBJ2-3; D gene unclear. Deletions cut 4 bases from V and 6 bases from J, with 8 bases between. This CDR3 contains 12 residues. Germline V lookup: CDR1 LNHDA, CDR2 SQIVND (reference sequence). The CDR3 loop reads CASSRVRDTQYF. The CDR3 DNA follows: TGTGCCAGTAGTAGGGTTCGGGATACGCAGTATTTT.

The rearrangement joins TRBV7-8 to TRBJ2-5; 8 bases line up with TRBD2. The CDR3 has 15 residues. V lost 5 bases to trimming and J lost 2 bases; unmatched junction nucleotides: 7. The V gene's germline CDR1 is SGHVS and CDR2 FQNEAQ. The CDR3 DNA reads TGTGCCAGCAGCGCCTCGGGGGGGGTTCAAGAGACCCAGTACTTC. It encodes CASSASGGVQETQYF.

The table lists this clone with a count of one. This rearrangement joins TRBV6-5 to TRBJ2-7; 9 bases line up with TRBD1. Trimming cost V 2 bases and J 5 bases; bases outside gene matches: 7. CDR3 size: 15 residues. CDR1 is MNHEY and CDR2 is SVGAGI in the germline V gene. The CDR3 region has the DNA TGTGCCAGCAGTTACGACCGGGACAGGGTCAACGAGCAGTACTTC. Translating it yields CASSYDRDRVNEQYF.

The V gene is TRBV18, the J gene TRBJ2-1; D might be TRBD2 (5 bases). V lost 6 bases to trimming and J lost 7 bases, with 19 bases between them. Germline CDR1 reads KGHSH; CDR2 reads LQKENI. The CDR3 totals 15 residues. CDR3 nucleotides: TGTGCCAGCTCTGTCTCCCCCCCGGGGATGAATGAGCAGTTCTTC. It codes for CASSVSPPGMNEQFF.

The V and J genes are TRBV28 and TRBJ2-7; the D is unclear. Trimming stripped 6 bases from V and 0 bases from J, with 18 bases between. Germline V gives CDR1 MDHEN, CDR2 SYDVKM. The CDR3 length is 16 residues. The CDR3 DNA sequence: TGTGCCAGCAGCCCCTCCTTTGCGTCCGGCTCCTACGAGCAGTACTTC. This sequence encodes CASSPSFASGSYEQYF.

The CDR3, as DNA: TGTGCCAGCAGCCAAAAGGGGACAGGCACCGGGGAGCTGTTTTTT. Residues: CASSQKGTGTGELFF. This chain joins TRBV6-6 and TRBJ2-2; 8 bases map to TRBD1. This CDR3 has 15 amino acids. V was pared by 6 bases and J by 4 bases, with 7 bases of the junction left unmatched. The germline gives CDR1 MNHNY, CDR2 SVGAGI (reference sequence).

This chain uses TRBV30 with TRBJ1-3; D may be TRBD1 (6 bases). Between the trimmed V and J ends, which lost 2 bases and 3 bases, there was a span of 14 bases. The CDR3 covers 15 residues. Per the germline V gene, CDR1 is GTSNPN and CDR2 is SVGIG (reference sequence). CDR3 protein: CAWSWAGASGNTIYF. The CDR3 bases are TGTGCCTGGAGTTGGGCAGGGGCGAGTGGAAACACCATATATTTT.

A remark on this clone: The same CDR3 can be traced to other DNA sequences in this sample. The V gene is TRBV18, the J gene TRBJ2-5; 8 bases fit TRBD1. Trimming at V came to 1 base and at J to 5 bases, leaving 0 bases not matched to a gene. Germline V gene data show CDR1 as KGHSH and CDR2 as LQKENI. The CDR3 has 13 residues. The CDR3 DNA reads TGTGCCAGCTCACCACGACAGGGGGAGACCCAGTACTTC. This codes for CASSPRQGETQYF.